The T cell receptor beta chain described here comes from a study of cytomegalovirus exposure and HLA in healthy donors. This clone showed up just a few times. The PCR ran on 60 Vbeta and 13 Jbeta primers. The method was immunoSEQ multiplex PCR; TCRdb's version includes in-frame clones alone and lacks a portion of them. Here the sample spans 95,000 to 120,000 clones, around 77% being singletons. The source is a woman aged 25 to 45 in good health and CMV-seropositive. The specimen was PBMCs.

The CDR3 DNA sequence: TGTGCCAGCAGCCATTCCACCCCCGGGACAGGGGGTGACTATGGCTACACCTTC. Encoded protein: CASSHSTPGTGGDYGYTF. This sequence joins TRBV4-2 and TRBJ1-2; 11 bases align to TRBD1. Germline CDR1 and CDR2: LGHNA and YNFKEQ. Trimming removed 3 bases from V and 3 bases from J; junction bases left unmatched: 12. The CDR3 consists of 18 residues.